The rows below give T cell receptor beta chains drawn from one sample of a study of early T cells in non-severe SARS-CoV-2 infection. A single record per CDR3 protein comes from TCRdb applying MiXCR to the 5' RACE reads. The sample shows 80,000 to 95,000 distinct CDR3 sequences, 14% of them seen only once. The sample comprised whole blood. These receptors came from an adult who was a healthcare worker with PCR-confirmed SARS-CoV-2 infection or an uninfected control (not recorded which). Both conserved end residues are part of each CDR3. D genes are given only for firm matches. The size entry is marked missing in some rows and otherwise reads once, few, many or a size class.

CDR3 length	D gene	clone size	J gene	V gene	CDR3 DNA	CDR3 protein
14	-	few	TRBJ2-7	TRBV5-4	TGTGCCAGCAGCTATCGGGGGAGCTCCTACGAGCAGTACTTC	CASSYRGSSYEQYF
15	-	few	TRBJ1-2	TRBV21-1	TGTGCCAGCAGCAAATGTGCAGGGGGCTCCTATGGCTACACCTTC	CASSKCAGGSYGYTF
14	TRBD1	-	TRBJ2-7	TRBV9	TGTGCCAGCAGCAAACAGGGGAGAGTCTACGAGCAGTACTTC	CASSKQGRVYEQYF
13	-	few	TRBJ1-5	TRBV24-1	TGTGCCACCAGTGCCAACACCAATCAGCCCCAGCATTTT	CATSANTNQPQHF
16	-	few	TRBJ2-1	TRBV7-2	TGTGCCAGCAGTTGGACGCCCCCGAGCTCCTACAATGAGCAGTTCTTC	CASSWTPPSSYNEQFF
11	-	few	TRBJ1-1	TRBV12-3/TRBV12-4	TGTGCCAGCAATGCGCTGGGTGAAGCTTTCTTT	CASNALGEAFF
16	-	-	TRBJ1-4	TRBV19	TGTGCCAGTAGTAGCCCGGGCTCTGCAACTAATGAAAAACTGTTTTTT	CASSSPGSATNEKLFF
19	TRBD1	few	TRBJ1-3	TRBV7-2	TGTGCCAGCAGCTTGGGACAGGGGGTCTTAAAAAGCTCTGGAAACACCATATATTTT	CASSLGQGVLKSSGNTIYF
13	-	many	TRBJ1-2	TRBV9	TGTGCCAGCAGCCTACAGGATACCTATGGCTACACCTTC	CASSLQDTYGYTF
16	-	many	TRBJ1-5	TRBV24-1	TGTGCCACCAGTGATCCCCTCGACCCACCGAATCAGCCCCAGCATTTT	CATSDPLDPPNQPQHF
19	-	-	TRBJ2-2	TRBV5-1	TGCGCCAGCCTATCGACGGGCTCCCTGACAGGTCGGGGCACCGGGGAGCTGTTTTTT	CASLSTGSLTGRGTGELFF
19	TRBD2	many	TRBJ2-5	TRBV4-2	TGTGCCAGCAGCCGGGGGCCCAGCGGGGGCGACCCCACCCAAGAGACCCAGTACTTC	CASSRGPSGGDPTQETQYF
15	-	many	TRBJ2-1	TRBV11-2	TGTGCCAGCAGCTTAGTTCCAAATGTCCGTGGTGAGCAGTTCTTC	CASSLVPNVRGEQFF
14	-	once	TRBJ1-2	TRBV29-1	TGCAGCGTTGAATTACAGAGGGGATTCTCCAGCTACACCTTC	CSVELQRGFSSYTF
12	-	many	TRBJ2-7	TRBV28	TGTGCCAGCAGTGCGATCCGCGGCGAGCAGTACTTC	CASSAIRGEQYF
11	-	-	TRBJ1-1	TRBV28	TGTGCCAGCAGTTTGGTCCAGGGGGCTTTCTTT	CASSLVQGAFF
16	-	few	TRBJ2-3	TRBV7-6	TGTGCCAGCAGCGACCCCGGGCGGGGAAGCACAGATACGCAGTATTTT	CASSDPGRGSTDTQYF